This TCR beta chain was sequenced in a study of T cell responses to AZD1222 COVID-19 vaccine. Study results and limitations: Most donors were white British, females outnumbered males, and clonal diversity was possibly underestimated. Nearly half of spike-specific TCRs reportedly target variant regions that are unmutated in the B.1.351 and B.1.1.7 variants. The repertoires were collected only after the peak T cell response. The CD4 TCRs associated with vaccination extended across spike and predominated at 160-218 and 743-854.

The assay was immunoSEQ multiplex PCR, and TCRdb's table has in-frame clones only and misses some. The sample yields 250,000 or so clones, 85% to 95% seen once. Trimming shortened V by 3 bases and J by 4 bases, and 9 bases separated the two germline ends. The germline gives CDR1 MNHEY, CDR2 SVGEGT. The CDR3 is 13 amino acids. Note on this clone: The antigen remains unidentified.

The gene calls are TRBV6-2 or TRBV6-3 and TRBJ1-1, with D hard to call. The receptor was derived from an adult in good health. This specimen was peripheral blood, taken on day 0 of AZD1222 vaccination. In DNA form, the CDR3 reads TGTGCCAGCAGTTATCTAGGGAGCACTGAAGCTTTCTTT. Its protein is CASSYLGSTEAFF.